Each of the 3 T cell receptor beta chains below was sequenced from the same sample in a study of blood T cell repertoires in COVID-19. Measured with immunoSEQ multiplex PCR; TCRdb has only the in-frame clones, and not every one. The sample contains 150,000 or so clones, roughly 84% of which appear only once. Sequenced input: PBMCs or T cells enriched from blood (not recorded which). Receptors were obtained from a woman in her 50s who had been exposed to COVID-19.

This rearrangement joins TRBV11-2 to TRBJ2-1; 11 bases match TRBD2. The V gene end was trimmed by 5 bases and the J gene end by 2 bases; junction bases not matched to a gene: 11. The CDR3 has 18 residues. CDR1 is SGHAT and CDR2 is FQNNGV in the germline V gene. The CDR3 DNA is TGTGCCAGCAGCCCCGGGACTAGCGGTCCATTTACCTACAATGAGCAGTTCTTC. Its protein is CASSPGTSGPFTYNEQFF.

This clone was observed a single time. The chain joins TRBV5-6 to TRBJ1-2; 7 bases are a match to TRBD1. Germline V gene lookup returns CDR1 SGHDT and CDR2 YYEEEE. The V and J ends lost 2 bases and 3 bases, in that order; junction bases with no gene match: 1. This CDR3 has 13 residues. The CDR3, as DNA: TGTGCCAGCAGCTTAGACAGGGACTATGGCTACACCTTC. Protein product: CASSLDRDYGYTF.

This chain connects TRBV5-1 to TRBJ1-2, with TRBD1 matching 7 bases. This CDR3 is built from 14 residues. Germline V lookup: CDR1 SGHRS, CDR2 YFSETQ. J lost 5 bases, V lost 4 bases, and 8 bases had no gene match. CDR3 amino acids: CASSQGQTVYGYTF. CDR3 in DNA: TGCGCCAGCAGCCAGGGACAGACGGTATATGGCTACACCTTC.